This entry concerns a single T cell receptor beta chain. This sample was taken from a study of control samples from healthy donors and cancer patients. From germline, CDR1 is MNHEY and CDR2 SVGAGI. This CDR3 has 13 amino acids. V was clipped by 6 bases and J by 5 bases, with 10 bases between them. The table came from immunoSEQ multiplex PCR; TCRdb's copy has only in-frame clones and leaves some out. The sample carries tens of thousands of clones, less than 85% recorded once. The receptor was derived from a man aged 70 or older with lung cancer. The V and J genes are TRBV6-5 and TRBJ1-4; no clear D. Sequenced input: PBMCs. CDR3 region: CASRGVLNEKLFF. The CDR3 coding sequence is TGTGCCAGCAGAGGCGTGCTGAATGAAAAACTGTTTTTT.